This entry lists 32 T cell receptor beta chains sequenced from one sample in a study of T cells in Graves' hyperthyroidism and ophthalmopathy. Amplification targeted TCR beta CDR3 regions from RNA transcripts. In the first-round RT-PCR of the TCR CDR3, the HTBI primer set was used. TCRdb re-derived calls from the multiplex PCR reads in MiXCR, one entry per CDR3 protein. The table records some 370,000 distinct CDR3 sequences, 15% to 20% of them present only once. The sample taken for sequencing was blood. The receptors come from a woman in her twenties or thirties with Graves' hyperthyroidism that later progressed to Graves' ophthalmopathy.

This clonotype has a count of ten or more. V is TRBV20-1 and J is TRBJ2-7, with D perhaps TRBD1 or TRBD2 (6 bases each). CDR1 DFQATT and CDR2 SNEGSKA come from the germline V gene (reference sequence). The CDR3 spans 15 residues. V lost 0 bases and J 7 bases, leaving 19 bases between the germline ends. This CDR3 reads CSARDGGTPSLEQYF. The DNA for the CDR3 is TGCAGTGCTAGAGATGGGGGGACACCCTCCCTTGAGCAGTACTTC.

This clonotype was detected many times. The V call is TRBV20-1, the J call TRBJ2-1; no clear D. Germline V gene lookup returns CDR1 DFQATT and CDR2 SNEGSKA (reference sequence). The CDR3 runs 17 residues. Trimming removed 1 base from V and 0 bases from J, with 16 bases in between. The CDR3, as DNA: TGCAGTGCTAGAGGTCAGTTCCCCAACAGCTCCTACAATGAGCAGTTCTTC. This gives the protein CSARGQFPNSSYNEQFF.

This clonotype was recorded many times. The chain carries TRBV6-1 and TRBJ1-5, with TRBD1 as a possible D gene (6 bases). Deletions cut 6 bases from V and 0 bases from J, with 12 bases between. CDR1 is MNHNS and CDR2 is SASEGT in the germline V gene. The CDR3 has 15 amino acids. CDR3 in amino acids: CASRDTGLSNQPQHF. CDR3 DNA sequence: TGTGCCAGCAGGGACACAGGGCTTAGCAATCAGCCCCAGCATTTT.

V is TRBV30 and J is TRBJ2-7, with D tentatively TRBD1 or TRBD2 (5 bases each). The CDR3 spans 15 residues. Germline CDR1 GTSNPN, CDR2 SVGIG (reference sequence). Trimming removed 0 bases from V and 1 base from J, with 13 bases in between. CDR3 bases: TGTGCCTGGAGTGTTTGGGACGTAAAATCCTACGAGCAGTACTTC. This encodes CAWSVWDVKSYEQYF.

This clonotype has a count of ten or more. This chain's CDR3 is CSASQASGIYNEQFF. For the CDR3, the DNA is TGCAGTGCTAGTCAGGCTAGTGGGATTTACAATGAGCAGTTCTTC. The genes are TRBV20-1 and TRBJ2-1; no firm D call. Germline CDR1 DFQATT, CDR2 SNEGSKA (reference sequence). The CDR3 is 15 amino acids. Between the trimmed V and J ends, which lost 3 bases and 4 bases, there was a span of 16 bases.

Many counts were recorded for this clonotype. The rearrangement uses TRBV29-1 and TRBJ1-1; no definite D call. Trimming removed 6 bases at V and 1 base at J, with 6 bases between. Germline CDR1 reads SQVTM; CDR2 reads ANQGSEA. The CDR3 is 11 residues long. CDR3: CSVTENTEAFF. For the CDR3, the DNA is TGCAGCGTAACCGAGAACACTGAAGCTTTCTTT.

This clonotype was found many times. This rearrangement joins TRBV27 to TRBJ1-5, with no clear D. V was shortened by 5 bases and J by 3 bases, with 14 bases between the two germline ends. The CDR3 consists of 15 residues. Germline CDR1 reads MNHEY; CDR2 reads SMNVEV (reference sequence). The CDR3 here is CASSPYWESNQPQHF. The CDR3, as DNA: TGTGCCAGCAGTCCCTACTGGGAGTCCAATCAGCCCCAGCATTTT.

This clonotype was counted ten times or more. CDR3 in DNA: TGTGCCAGCAGCCCCACATTCCGATTAGATACGCAGTATTTT. It translates to CASSPTFRLDTQYF. The genes are TRBV28 and TRBJ2-3; D is uncertain. CDR1 and CDR2 from the germline V gene are MDHEN and SYDVKM. The CDR3 consists of 14 residues. V dropped 6 bases and J dropped 5 bases, with 15 bases sitting between them.

This clonotype was seen at least ten times. The gene calls are TRBV5-8 and TRBJ2-2; D might be TRBD1 (5 bases). Germline V CDR1 and CDR2: SGHTS, YDEGEE. The CDR3 consists of 15 residues. Trimming left V 6 bases short and J 1 base short, with 13 bases between. CDR3 in DNA: TGTGCCAGCACCGATCCTGACAGGAACACCGGGGAGCTGTTTTTT. This sequence encodes CASTDPDRNTGELFF.

This clonotype was seen at least ten times. The genes are TRBV6-5 and TRBJ1-2; 7 positions agree with TRBD1. Trimming removed 2 bases from V and 5 bases from J; junction bases left unmatched: 2. Germline assignment: CDR1 MNHEY and CDR2 SVGAGI. This CDR3 has 13 residues. The CDR3, as DNA: TGTGCCAGCAGTTACCGGACAGGTTATGGCTACACCTTC. This translates into CASSYRTGYGYTF.

The chain employs TRBV5-1 and TRBJ1-4; weak D call: TRBD1 (5 bases). The CDR3 spans 17 residues. Germline V gene lookup returns CDR1 SGHRS and CDR2 YFSETQ. With 0 bases removed from V and 0 bases from J, the gap between germline ends came to 12 bases. The CDR3 spells CASSLGLGVTTNEKLFF. The DNA of the CDR3 is TGCGCCAGCAGCTTGGGACTGGGGGTTACAACTAATGAAAAACTGTTTTTT.

This clonotype was seen at least ten times. The J gene is TRBJ2-4, the V gene TRBV12-3 or TRBV12-4; TRBD2 agrees at 9 bases. The CDR3 is 18 residues long. Trimming cost V 8 bases and J 2 bases; bases outside gene matches: 16. This CDR3 reads CASAALGGRAISKNIQYF. CDR3 nucleotides: TGTGCCAGCGCCGCATTAGGCGGGAGGGCCATTTCCAAAAACATTCAGTACTTC.

This clonotype was seen only a few times. The chain has TRBV27 and TRBJ2-2; tentatively, D is TRBD2 (6 bases). V gave up 5 bases and J gave up 4 bases, with 11 bases separating them. CDR1 and CDR2 (germline): MNHEY, SMNVEV (reference sequence). This CDR3 has 14 amino acids. CDR3 amino acids: CASSQTRGTGELFF. In DNA, the CDR3 is TGTGCCAGCAGTCAGACTAGGGGCACCGGGGAGCTGTTTTTT.

V usage is TRBV6-4 and J usage is TRBJ2-3, with 9 bases that match TRBD2. CDR3 length: 18 residues. Germline CDR1 reads MRHNA; CDR2 reads SNTAGT. V gave up 3 bases and J gave up 5 bases; unmatched junction bases: 15. The CDR3 bases are TGTGCCAGCAGTGAATTGCCGGGAGTAGCGGGAGTCGTAGATACGCAGTATTTT. Amino acid sequence: CASSELPGVAGVVDTQYF.

This clonotype was found a few times. The chain recombines TRBV10-2 with TRBJ2-1, with D perhaps matching TRBD2 (5 bases). The V gene lost 3 bases and the J gene lost 14 bases, with 17 bases spanning the gap. The CDR3 length is 13 residues. Germline V CDR1 and CDR2: WSHSY, SAAADI. The CDR3 loop reads CASSDRTALGEFF. CDR3 sequence (DNA): TGCGCCAGCAGTGATCGGACTGCTCTTGGCGAGTTCTTC.

In its sample, this clonotype was seen many times. The chain has TRBV5-1 and TRBJ2-3; TRBD1 matches at 8 bases. The CDR3 is 14 residues long. The ends lost 7 bases at V and 3 bases at J; junction bases unmatched: 7. Germline CDR1 SGHRS, CDR2 YFSETQ. This chain's CDR3 is CASSYRDRTDTQYF. CDR3 in DNA: TGCGCCAGCTCTTACCGGGACAGGACAGATACGCAGTATTTT. Full variable domain (missing parts from reference TRBV5-1 and TRBJ2-3): KAGVTQTPRYLIKTRGQQVTLSCSPISGHRSVSWYQQTPGQGLQFLFEYFSETQRNKGNFPGRFSGRQFSNSRSEMNVSTLELGDSALYLCASSYRDRTDTQYFGPGTRLTVL.

This clonotype was found many times. This chain links TRBV12-3 or TRBV12-4 with TRBJ1-5, with a tentative D call TRBD1 (6 bases). The CDR3 extends over 17 amino acids. With 3 bases removed from V and 5 bases from J, the gap between germline ends came to 20 bases. CDR3 coding DNA: TGTGCCAGCAGTTTGACGGGTGGAAGGACAGATTATCAGCCCCAGCATTTT. Translation: CASSLTGGRTDYQPQHF.

This clonotype was counted at least ten times. The chain uses TRBV3-1 and TRBJ2-7; TRBD1 might be the D (5 bases). Trimming removed 3 bases from V and 2 bases from J, with 8 bases in between. The length of the CDR3 is 13 residues. Germline values: CDR1 LGHDT, CDR2 YNNKEL (reference sequence). The CDR3 DNA reads as TGTGCCAGCAGCCACAGGGAAACCTACGAGCAGTACTTC. It translates to CASSHRETYEQYF.

V and J are TRBV28 and TRBJ2-7; D is unresolved. Per germline, CDR1 MDHEN and CDR2 SYDVKM. Trimming removed 3 bases from V and 0 bases from J, with 6 bases in between. The CDR3 sequence is 13 residues long. The CDR3: CASSFAASYEQYF. The CDR3 region has the DNA TGTGCCAGCAGTTTCGCAGCCTCCTACGAGCAGTACTTC.

The chain is built from TRBV2 and TRBJ2-3; 10 nucleotides align to TRBD2. V lost 4 bases to trimming and J lost 4 bases; unmatched junction nucleotides: 5. This CDR3 is 15 amino acids long. Germline V gene data show CDR1 as SNHLY and CDR2 as FYNNEI. CDR3 residues: CASSVRLAGADTQYF. The CDR3 region has the DNA TGTGCCAGCAGTGTGCGTCTAGCGGGAGCAGATACGCAGTATTTT.

This clonotype was observed many times. The chain is built from TRBV3-1 and TRBJ2-7; D might be TRBD1 (6 bases). The germline V gene has CDR1 LGHDT and CDR2 YNNKEL (reference sequence). The CDR3 loop spans 14 amino acids. V lost 4 bases, J lost 1 base, and 11 bases lay in between. The DNA for the CDR3 is TGTGCCAGCAGCCCCGGGACATTTTCCTACGAGCAGTACTTC. Translation: CASSPGTFSYEQYF.

This chain joins TRBV5-4 and TRBJ2-1; TRBD2 agrees at 9 bases. V shed 3 bases, J shed 4 bases, and the junction held 8 bases outside the gene matches. This CDR3 has 16 residues. From germline, CDR1 is SGHNT and CDR2 YYREEE (reference sequence). CDR3 DNA sequence: TGTGCCAGCAGCTCCCTAGCGGGACCCAATTACAATGAGCAGTTCTTC. This sequence encodes CASSSLAGPNYNEQFF.

This clonotype was observed at least ten times. CDR3 sequence (DNA): TGCGCCAGCAGCTTGGAACCGGGTCTTGCCTACGAGCAGTACTTC. Amino acids: CASSLEPGLAYEQYF. The V gene is TRBV5-1, the J gene TRBJ2-7; no definite D call. V gave up 0 bases and J gave up 2 bases, with 12 bases separating them. CDR3 length equals 15 residues. The germline V gene has CDR1 SGHRS and CDR2 YFSETQ.

This clonotype occurred once. The chain employs TRBV20-1 and TRBJ2-3; 13 nucleotides match TRBD2. With V trimmed by 3 bases and J by 0 bases, 0 bases remained unmatched. Germline V gene data show CDR1 as DFQATT and CDR2 as SNEGSKA (reference sequence). CDR3 size: 15 residues. The CDR3 DNA is TGCAGTGCTAGGGGACTAGCGGGGAGCACAGATACGCAGTATTTT. Its protein product is CSARGLAGSTDTQYF.

The J gene is TRBJ2-5, the V gene TRBV27; TRBD2 aligns across 10 bases. This CDR3 has 14 amino acids. With V trimmed by 6 bases and J by 6 bases, 7 bases remained unmatched. Germline V lookup: CDR1 MNHEY, CDR2 SMNVEV (reference sequence). Here the CDR3 reads CASSQAGGQKTQYF. The CDR3 DNA reads as TGTGCCAGCAGCCAAGCGGGAGGGCAGAAGACCCAGTACTTC.

There are many counts of this clonotype. The chain has TRBV5-1 and TRBJ1-1; D may be TRBD1 (6 bases). This CDR3 comprises 16 residues. The germline V gene encodes CDR1 SGHRS and CDR2 YFSETQ. V lost 3 bases to trimming and J lost 1 base, with 16 bases between them. The DNA of the CDR3 is TGCGCCAGCAGCTCGTCTTGGGGGGCGACGAACACTGAAGCTTTCTTT. Translating it yields CASSSSWGATNTEAFF.

In this sample, this clonotype turned up many times. V usage is TRBV19 and J usage is TRBJ2-1; weak D call: TRBD1 (6 bases). The germline V and J ends were trimmed by 3 bases and 6 bases, with 21 bases remaining between them. The CDR3 is 17 residues long. Germline assignment: CDR1 LNHDA and CDR2 SQIVND (reference sequence). The CDR3 loop reads CASSIETGLNLRNEQFF. The CDR3, as DNA: TGTGCCAGTAGTATCGAGACAGGTTTAAACCTACGCAATGAGCAGTTCTTC.

In its sample, this clonotype was seen a few times. This chain joins TRBV4-1 and TRBJ1-3; D call uncertain. Trimming removed 1 base at V and 0 bases at J, with 16 bases between. The length of the CDR3 is 18 residues. Germline values: CDR1 MGHRA, CDR2 YSYEKL. The chain's CDR3 is CASSQVVPVRHSGNTIYF. The CDR3 nucleotides are TGCGCCAGCAGCCAAGTGGTACCAGTCCGCCACTCTGGAAACACCATATATTTT.

This clonotype was detected many times. The chain employs TRBV28 and TRBJ2-7, with D tentatively TRBD1 (6 bases). Germline CDR1 is MDHEN and CDR2 is SYDVKM. The CDR3 sequence is 16 residues long. Trimming took off 4 bases at V and 3 bases at J, with 19 bases between the two ends. The CDR3 coding sequence is TGTGCCAGCAGTTCGACACTACAGGGTCTGAGCTACGAGCAGTACTTC. Encoded protein: CASSSTLQGLSYEQYF. The entire variable domain, with the rest obtained from reference TRBV28 and TRBJ2-7, is as follows: DVKVTQSSRYLVKRTGEKVFLECVQDMDHENMFWYRQDPGLGLRLIYFSYDVKMKEKGDIPEGYSVSREKKERFSLILESASTNQTSMYLCASSSTLQGLSYEQYFGPGTRLTVT.

This clonotype has at least ten counts. The rearrangement links TRBV11-2 to TRBJ2-3; D perhaps matches TRBD2 (6 bases). The CDR3 contains 14 residues. V lost 4 bases, J lost 6 bases, and 14 bases lay in between. CDR1 is SGHAT and CDR2 is FQNNGV in the germline V gene. The CDR3 region is CASSYISGGDTQYF. CDR3 nucleotide sequence: TGTGCCAGCAGCTACATTTCTGGGGGGGATACGCAGTATTTT.

This chain connects TRBV11-3 to TRBJ2-1; no definite D call. The CDR3 sequence is 14 residues long. The ends were cut back, 0 bases at V and 3 bases at J, with 6 bases in the middle. Germline CDR1 is SGHNT and CDR2 is YENEEA. CDR3 nucleotides: TGTGCCAGCAGCTTAGATTTGAGCTACAATGAGCAGTTCTTC. Translation gives CASSLDLSYNEQFF.

In this sample, this clonotype turned up many times. The rearrangement links TRBV19 to TRBJ2-2; D unclear. CDR3 length: 14 residues. Germline V CDR1 and CDR2: LNHDA, SQIVND (reference sequence). Trimming removed 5 bases from V and 3 bases from J, with 10 bases in between. The CDR3 DNA reads TGTGCCAGTAGTCCCCCTCCTTACACCGGGGAGCTGTTTTTT. Translated, it gives CASSPPPYTGELFF.